Listed below are T cell receptor beta chains from one sample, sequenced in a study of cytomegalovirus exposure and HLA in healthy donors. Sequencing used immunoSEQ multiplex PCR; TCRdb keeps in-frame clones, though not all of them. The table shows approximately 93,000 clones, with roughly 63% occurring only once. Sequencing was performed on PBMCs. All receptors come from a boy aged 5 to 17 in good health and CMV-seropositive. The CDR3 runs from the conserved cysteine through the conserved F or W. A D gene is named only where the DNA matches it firmly. Expanded clones get a size class; other rows say once, few or many, or leave the size out.

d_call j_call v_call clone_size cdr3_nt cdr3_aa
TRBD2 TRBJ2-1 TRBV7-3 . TGTGCCAGCAGCCTGACTAGCGGGGGAGGTGATGAGCAGTTCTTC CASSLTSGGGDEQFF
TRBD1 TRBJ2-7 TRBV27 . TGTGCCAGCAGTTCAATCGGGACAGCCGAAGCCCCCGAGCAGTACTTC CASSSIGTAEAPEQYF
. TRBJ1-1 TRBV5-1 few TGCGCCAGCAGCCCCCGAGGGGGGGAGGGGACTGAAGCTTTCTTT CASSPRGGEGTEAFF
. TRBJ2-1 TRBV7-8 . TGTGCCAGCAGCTTACAGGGAAGCTCCTACAATGAGCAGTTCTTC CASSLQGSSYNEQFF
. TRBJ2-7 TRBV19 . TGTGCCAGTAGTCCGGGGATGAACTACGAGCAGTACTTC CASSPGMNYEQYF
. TRBJ1-5 TRBV4-1 few TGCGCCAGCAGCCAAGGGAGGGTGGATCAGCCCCAGCATTTT CASSQGRVDQPQHF
. TRBJ2-4 TRBV29-1 . TGCAGCGGTGGGCATGATCTCGACATTCAGTACTTC CSGGHDLDIQYF
TRBD2 TRBJ2-1 TRBV30 few TGTGCCTGGAGTGTGGGAGCGGGGGGGGTCTACAATGAGCAGTTCTTC CAWSVGAGGVYNEQFF
. TRBJ1-1 TRBV7-2 . TGTGCCAGCAGCCCCCAGAGGGGGAGTGAAGCTTTCTTT CASSPQRGSEAFF
. TRBJ2-3 TRBV7-3 . TGTGCCAGCAGCCCACTAGAACTTAGCGGTAGCACAGATACGCAGTATTTT CASSPLELSGSTDTQYF
. TRBJ1-2 TRBV7-6 once TGTGCCAGCAGCCCCTATATGATGGAGTCATATGGCTACACCTTC CASSPYMMESYGYTF
TRBD1 TRBJ2-7 TRBV6-6 few TGTGCCAGCAGTACCGGACAGGGGAACAACGAGCAGTACTTC CASSTGQGNNEQYF
. TRBJ1-2 TRBV19 . TGTGCCAGTAGTCCTCGGACAGAAACCTCTATTGGCTACACCTTC CASSPRTETSIGYTF
TRBD2 TRBJ2-1 TRBV12-5 . TGTGCTAGTGCGTCCCGCACTAGCGTTAGCTCCTACAATGAGCAGTTCTTC CASASRTSVSSYNEQFF
. TRBJ1-6 TRBV7-9 . TGTGCCAGCGCGACAGCTAATAATTCACCCCTCCACTTT CASATANNSPLHF
TRBD2 TRBJ2-1 TRBV5-1 once TGCGCCAGCAGCTCTACTAGCGATGAGCAGTTCTTC CASSSTSDEQFF
TRBD1 TRBJ1-5 TRBV30 few TGTGCCTGGAGTGGCAGGGGGGATCAGCCCCAGCATTTT CAWSGRGDQPQHF
. TRBJ2-1 TRBV4-3 . TGCGCCAGCAGCCTCGCCGCGGGCGGGGCATACAATGAGCAGTTCTTC CASSLAAGGAYNEQFF
TRBD1 TRBJ1-2 TRBV9 . TGTGCCAGCAGCGCGGGCGGGACAGGGTTAAACTATGGCTACACCTTC CASSAGGTGLNYGYTF
. TRBJ2-3 TRBV5-6 . TGTGCCAGCAGCTTGGTCGGGTCGTTAGGGGCAGATACGCAGTATTTT CASSLVGSLGADTQYF
. TRBJ1-1 TRBV29-1 . TGCAGCGTTGGAGAGGACTACACTGAAGCTTTCTTT CSVGEDYTEAFF
TRBD2 TRBJ2-3 TRBV7-6 . TGTGCCAGCACCGAGAGGGCGGGAGGGCCCACAGATACGCAGTATTTT CASTERAGGPTDTQYF
. TRBJ2-1 TRBV7-2 . TGTGCCAGCAGCTTTGCTAGCAACAATGAGCAGTTCTTC CASSFASNNEQFF
TRBD2 TRBJ2-1 TRBV2 . TGTGCCTCGAGCGGGAGCCACTACAATGAGCAGTTCTTC CASSGSHYNEQFF
. TRBJ2-6 TRBV5-1 . TGCGCCAGCAGCTTGATGCCCTACAGTTCCGGGGCCAACGTCCTGACTTTC CASSLMPYSSGANVLTF
TRBD2 TRBJ2-3 TRBV5-4 few TGTGCCAGCAGCGGGCGGGAGGTGTACACAGATACGCAGTATTTT CASSGREVYTDTQYF